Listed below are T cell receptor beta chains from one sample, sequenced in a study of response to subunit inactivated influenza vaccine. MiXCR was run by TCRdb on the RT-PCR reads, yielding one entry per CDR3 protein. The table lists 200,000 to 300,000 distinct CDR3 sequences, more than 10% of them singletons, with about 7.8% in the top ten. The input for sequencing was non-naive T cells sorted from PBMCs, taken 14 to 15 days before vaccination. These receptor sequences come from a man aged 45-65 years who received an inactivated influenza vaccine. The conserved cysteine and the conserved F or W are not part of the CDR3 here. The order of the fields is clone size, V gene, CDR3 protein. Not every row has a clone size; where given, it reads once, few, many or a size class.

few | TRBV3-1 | ASSQDTGSAQY
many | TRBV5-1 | ASSFLTGNTNTEAF
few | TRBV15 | ATTGPGDAKNIQY
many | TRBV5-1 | ASSQGLAGVFYGNEQF
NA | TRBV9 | ASSVSGNEKLF
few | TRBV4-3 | ASSQVLAAYNEQF
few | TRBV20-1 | SARDLPAGGLETQY
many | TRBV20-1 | SARHVRQNEQF
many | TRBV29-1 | SVEDPPEDTQY
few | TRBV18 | ASSPPEGVRETQY
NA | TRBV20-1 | SARIRGGSYEQY
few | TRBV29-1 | SVDTSGRGNTGELF
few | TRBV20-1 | SGTSGVQETQY
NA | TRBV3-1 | ASSLQGQNYGYT
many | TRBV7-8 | ASSLVGRAAPQETQY
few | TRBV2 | ASSSGTGAPPGTQY
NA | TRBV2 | ASSVDRVRANVLT
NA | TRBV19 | ASSIGVTPEAF
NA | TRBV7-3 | ASSSTRDRRLAGGQDTQY
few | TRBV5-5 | ASSPWYTYNEQF
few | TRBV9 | ASSVDLAGNTIY
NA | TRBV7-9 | ASSYSGTGGYEQY
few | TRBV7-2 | ASSEVSSGRAETQY
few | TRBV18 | ASSPTIIQGQETQY